This T cell receptor (beta chain) appears in the sequencing data of a study of T cell repertoires in cytomegalovirus infection. Study observations and caveats: Carriers of CMV and the relevant HLA type were discriminated by public TCR beta frequency.

TCRdb redid the calling of the reads with MiXCR, one entry per CDR3 protein. The data hold roughly 800,000 distinct CDR3 sequences, with 25% to 30% observed a single time. Trimming removed 4 bases from V and 3 bases from J; junction bases left unmatched: 6. CDR3 size: 15 residues. Germline CDR1 and CDR2: SGHTA and FQGNSA. This clonotype showed up many times. The antigen remains undetermined. This TCR derives from a human donor in good health (CMV status not recorded). Some clones in this sample may be carry-over from other donors' samples. The chain uses TRBV7-2 and TRBJ1-2; 9 bases align to TRBD1. The sample consisted of cultured CD8+ T cells from PBMCs, taken from culture after CMV antigen stimulation. This CDR3 is CASSSRTGEHYGYTF. The CDR3 bases are TGTGCCAGCAGCTCTAGGACAGGGGAACACTATGGCTACACCTTC.